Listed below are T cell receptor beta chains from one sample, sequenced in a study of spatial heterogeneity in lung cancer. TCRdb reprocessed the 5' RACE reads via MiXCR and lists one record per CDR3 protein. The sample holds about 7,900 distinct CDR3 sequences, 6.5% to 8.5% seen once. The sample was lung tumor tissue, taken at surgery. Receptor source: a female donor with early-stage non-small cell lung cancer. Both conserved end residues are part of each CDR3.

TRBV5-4 CASSFHREDEKLFF
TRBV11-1 CASSLDFAGELFF
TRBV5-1 CASSLLDFSYNEQFF
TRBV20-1 CSASTALVAEAFF
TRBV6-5 CASRPLGGLDGYTF
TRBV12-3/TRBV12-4 CASSFLADSQIHTQYF
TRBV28 CASLRAGFHEQYF
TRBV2 CASSESSGSSYNEQFF
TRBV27 CASSLSRPDTQYF
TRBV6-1 CASSAPLAGGYNEQFF
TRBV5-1 CASSLVGGTSTDTQYF
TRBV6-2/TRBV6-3 CASRGQGSTDTQYF
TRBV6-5 CASSYSRRVSWDYGYTF
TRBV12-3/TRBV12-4 CASSLLQGAMDTQYF
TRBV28 CACGDRGYGYTF
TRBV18 CASSPPVSASSTGELFF
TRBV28 CASSSRGRGNQPQHF
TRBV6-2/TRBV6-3 CASSYPPPGVAGSDTEAFF
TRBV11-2 CASSLDLGHQETQYF
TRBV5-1 CASSLKEVNVNEQFF
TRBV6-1 CASSGGGLQYF
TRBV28 CASSLFGYEQFF
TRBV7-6 CASSPRMGQGTDTEAFF
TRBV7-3 CASSLTPAAGTDTQYF
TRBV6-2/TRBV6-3 CASSFQGGSPLHF
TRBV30 CAWSVLGLDTDTQYF
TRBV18 CASSRTGASYEQYF